The 27 T cell receptor beta chains in this list originate from one sample, sequenced in a study of human CD8 memory T cell subsets. Sequencing libraries of TCR beta were made by UMI-labeled 5' RACE. For each CDR3 protein, TCRdb gives one entry from its re-call of the 5' RACE reads, without DNA. Here the sample table reports around 19,000 distinct CDR3 sequences. Sequenced input: CD8+ T cells from PBMCs. All receptors come from a human donor in good health.

The chain couples TRBV20-1 to TRBJ2-3; without DNA, the TCRdb call of TRBD2 cannot be checked. Germline V gene data show CDR1 as DFQATT and CDR2 as SNEGSKA (reference sequence). This CDR3 has 14 amino acids. CDR3 amino acids: CSAIIADSTDTQYF.

This rearrangement joins TRBV11-1 to TRBJ2-7; TCRdb designates TRBD2, a call that cannot be tested without DNA. Germline assignment: CDR1 SGHAT and CDR2 FQDESV (reference sequence). The CDR3 is 16 residues long. The CDR3 region is CASSQVGGAKSYEQYF.

The chain has TRBV20-1 and TRBJ1-3. The CDR3 totals 13 residues. The germline V gene encodes CDR1 DFQATT and CDR2 SNEGSKA (reference sequence). CDR3 in amino acids: CSALEVSGNTIYF.

This rearrangement joins TRBV11-2 to TRBJ2-7; the D call of TRBD2 rests on TCRdb alone, since no DNA is present to check it. CDR3 length: 16 amino acids. Germline V CDR1 and CDR2: SGHAT, FQNNGV. CDR3 sequence: CASSSQTSGDVYEQYF.

This chain joins TRBV2 and TRBJ1-1. The CDR3 is made up of 14 amino acids. Per the germline V gene, CDR1 is SNHLY and CDR2 is FYNNEI. CDR3 amino acids: CASSEGTLNTEAFF.

The CDR3 loop reads CASREGISTDTQYF. The genes are TRBV28 and TRBJ2-3; TCRdb picks TRBD2, but there is no DNA to check that call. The germline V gene encodes CDR1 MDHEN and CDR2 SYDVKM. The CDR3 totals 14 residues.

The CDR3 sequence is CASSVAGGPGETQYF. V is TRBV2 and J is TRBJ2-5; the D call of TRBD2 rests on TCRdb alone, since no DNA is present to check it. CDR3 length: 15 amino acids. Germline CDR1 is SNHLY and CDR2 is FYNNEI.

This chain uses TRBV29-1 with TRBJ2-7; TCRdb reports TRBD1, a call that lacks DNA to check it against. Germline V CDR1 and CDR2: SQVTM, ANQGSEA. This CDR3 is built from 11 residues. CDR3: CSVEQGGEQYF.

The rearrangement links TRBV5-1 to TRBJ2-3. The CDR3 is 15 amino acids. Per the germline V gene, CDR1 is SGHRS and CDR2 is YFSETQ. CDR3 region: CASSLEGFGTDTQYF. The complete variable domain, with remaining parts taken from reference TRBV5-1 and TRBJ2-3, reads KAGVTQTPRYLIKTRGQQVTLSCSPISGHRSVSWYQQTPGQGLQFLFEYFSETQRNKGNFPGRFSGRQFSNSRSEMNVSTLELGDSALYLCASSLEGFGTDTQYFGPGTRLTVL.

This rearrangement joins TRBV15 to TRBJ1-5. The CDR3 covers 14 residues. Germline values: CDR1 LNHNV, CDR2 YYDKDF (reference sequence). The CDR3 here is CATSIEGRNQPQHF.

The V call is TRBV4-3, the J call TRBJ2-7; TCRdb's D call of TRBD2 is untestable without DNA. The CDR3 runs 14 residues. Germline loops: CDR1 LGHNA, CDR2 YSLEER. The chain's CDR3 is CASSQQSGKYEQYF.

This chain's CDR3 is CASSPPQGIDEQFF. The gene calls are TRBV7-9 and TRBJ2-1; TCRdb returns TRBD1, unconfirmable since there is no DNA. The length of the CDR3 is 14 residues. Germline V gives CDR1 SEHNR, CDR2 FQNEAQ (reference sequence).

The rearrangement links TRBV28 to TRBJ2-5; TCRdb's assignment of TRBD1 cannot be checked, as there is no DNA. The CDR3 has 16 amino acids. The V gene's germline CDR1 is MDHEN and CDR2 SYDVKM. The CDR3 spells CASSFSRDRVGETQYF.

This chain uses TRBV27 with TRBJ1-5; TCRdb returns TRBD1, unconfirmable since there is no DNA. This CDR3 has 17 amino acids. Germline CDR1 reads MNHEY; CDR2 reads SMNVEV (reference sequence). CDR3 sequence reads: CASSLFLRGSVGQPQHF.

The rearrangement uses TRBV2 and TRBJ1-4; TCRdb reports TRBD1, a call that lacks DNA to check it against. From germline, CDR1 is SNHLY and CDR2 FYNNEI. The CDR3 spans 14 residues. The CDR3 region is CASRKPGAVEKLFF.

This clonotype is called medium-sized based on its frequency. The V gene is TRBV13, the J gene TRBJ1-2; the TCRdb D gene call, TRBD1, has no DNA to confirm it. CDR1 and CDR2 (germline): PRHDT, FYEKMQ (reference sequence). The CDR3 extends over 15 amino acids. The CDR3 is CASSSLGTGGVGYTF.

J is TRBJ1-1 and V is TRBV29-1; there is no DNA to check the TCRdb D call of TRBD1. This CDR3 has 12 amino acids. Germline CDR1 reads SQVTM; CDR2 reads ANQGSEA. This CDR3 reads CSGLGSGTEAFF.

The genes are TRBV20-1 and TRBJ2-7; absent DNA, TCRdb's TRBD1 call cannot be checked. This CDR3 has 14 amino acids. Germline CDR1 DFQATT, CDR2 SNEGSKA (reference sequence). The CDR3 region is CSARGPESSYEQYF.

Considering frequency, this clonotype is medium-sized. The V call is TRBV24-1, the J call TRBJ1-2. The CDR3 is 13 amino acids. The germline V gene encodes CDR1 KGHDR and CDR2 SFDVKD. This chain's CDR3 is CATSVGGYYGYTF.

The V call is TRBV19, the J call TRBJ2-1; the TCRdb call, TRBD2, lacks DNA for checking. Germline values: CDR1 LNHDA, CDR2 SQIVND (reference sequence). The CDR3 runs to 18 residues. Here the CDR3 reads CASSIGTSGRADYNEQFF.

This rearrangement joins TRBV7-2 to TRBJ2-1; no DNA is available, so the TRBD1 call from TCRdb remains unchecked. Germline CDR1 reads SGHTA; CDR2 reads FQGNSA. The CDR3 has 15 amino acids. The CDR3 sequence is CASSFRQGTYNEQFF.

The rearrangement uses TRBV12-3 or TRBV12-4 and TRBJ2-1; without DNA, the TCRdb call of TRBD2 cannot be checked. This CDR3 is 14 amino acids long. The CDR3: CASRPSGSRNEQFF.

The genes are TRBV23-1 and TRBJ2-7; absent DNA, TCRdb's TRBD2 call cannot be checked. TRBV23-1 is filed as an ORF, its function uncertain. This CDR3 has 16 amino acids. The CDR3 sequence: CASSQPRTSGSYEQYF.

The J gene is TRBJ2-1, the V gene TRBV6-5; the D gene TCRdb calls, TRBD1, cannot be checked with no DNA. Germline lookup yields CDR1 MNHEY and CDR2 SVGAGI. The CDR3 loop spans 14 amino acids. The CDR3 reads CATSNPRVGTEQFF.

The rearrangement joins TRBV27 to TRBJ1-5; TCRdb indicates TRBD1, and absent DNA this call remains unverified. This CDR3 comprises 14 residues. Germline loops: CDR1 MNHEY, CDR2 SMNVEV (reference sequence). CDR3 sequence: CASSTQQGYQPQHF.

The rearrangement links TRBV20-1 to TRBJ2-7; the D call of TRBD1 rests on TCRdb alone, since no DNA is present to check it. This CDR3 spans 18 amino acids. From germline, CDR1 is DFQATT and CDR2 SNEGSKA (reference sequence). This chain's CDR3 is CSARDTTSSGGPPYEQYF.

This chain joins TRBV5-8 and TRBJ2-7; lacking DNA, the TRBD1 call made by TCRdb goes unchecked. Germline V gene sequence: CDR1 SGHTS, CDR2 YDEGEE. CDR3 length: 14 residues. CDR3 protein: CASTPEGGTYEQYF.